The 5 T cell receptor beta chains below come from one sample, sequenced in a study of cytomegalovirus exposure and HLA in healthy donors. With 60 Vbeta and 13 Jbeta primers, the PCR was carried out. Profiling relied on immunoSEQ multiplex PCR, and the TCRdb table lists in-frame clones only, not all of them. Recorded for this sample: some 89,000 clones. Sequences were obtained from PBMCs. The receptors here all came from a woman aged 30 to 39 in good health and CMV-seronegative.

V gene TRBV18 combines with J gene TRBJ2-3; D call uncertain. Trimming cost V 3 bases and J 2 bases, with 12 bases left between them. Germline-derived CDR1 and CDR2 are KGHSH and LQKENI. This CDR3 is 15 amino acids long. The CDR3 bases are TGTGCCAGCTCACCGAGCACTCTAACCACAGATACGCAGTATTTT. Residues: CASSPSTLTTDTQYF. The full variable domain, completed using reference TRBV18 and TRBJ2-3, is NAGVMQNPRHLVRRRGQEARLRCSPMKGHSHVYWYRQLPEEGLKFMVYLQKENIIDESGMPKERFSAEFPKEGPSILRIQQVVRGDSAAYFCASSPSTLTTDTQYFGPGTRLTVL.

V and J are TRBV9 and TRBJ1-2, with D possibly TRBD1 on 5 matching bases. Trimming removed 0 bases from V and 6 bases from J, with 15 bases in between. The CDR3 contains 15 residues. Germline-derived CDR1 and CDR2 are SGDLS and YYNGEE. For the CDR3, the DNA is TGTGCCAGCAGCGTAGGGTCAGGGTCCTGGGATGGCTACACCTTC. This encodes CASSVGSGSWDGYTF.

The chain couples TRBV19 to TRBJ1-5, with 8 bases matching TRBD1. V lost 3 bases and J lost 9; bases outside the gene matches: 10. Per the germline V gene, CDR1 is LNHDA and CDR2 is SQIVND (reference sequence). The CDR3 spans 15 residues. DNA of the CDR3: TGTGCCAGTAGTATCCCAGGGGGCAATGGAGTGCCCCAGCATTTT. This gives the protein CASSIPGGNGVPQHF.

The genes are TRBV7-8 and TRBJ1-4; D is possibly TRBD1 (6 bases). The length of the CDR3 is 16 residues. CDR1 is SGHVS and CDR2 is FQNEAQ in the germline V gene. The V end was cut by 3 bases, the J end by 6 bases, with 17 bases between. CDR3 amino acids: CASSLASGTFDEKLFF. CDR3 bases: TGTGCCAGCAGCTTGGCATCGGGGACATTCGATGAAAAACTGTTTTTT. The full variable domain, completed using reference TRBV7-8 and TRBJ1-4, is GAGVSQSPRYKVAKRGQDVALRCDPISGHVSLFWYQQALGQGPEFLTYFQNEAQLDKSGLPSDRFFAERPEGSVSTLKIQRTQQEDSAVYLCASSLASGTFDEKLFFGSGTQLSVL.

The rearrangement uses TRBV9 and TRBJ2-7; possibly TRBD1 for D (6 bases). The CDR3 is made up of 14 amino acids. Trimming shortened V by 3 bases and J by 1 base, and 11 bases separated the two germline ends. Germline V gene data show CDR1 as SGDLS and CDR2 as YYNGEE. DNA for the CDR3: TGTGCCAGCAGCGCCGGGACACCTTCCTACGAGCAGTACTTC. This sequence encodes CASSAGTPSYEQYF.